Listed below are T cell receptor beta chains from one sample, sequenced in a study of monozygotic twins with inflammatory bowel disease. Reprocessing the 5' RACE reads, TCRdb reports a single entry for every CDR3 protein and omits DNA. This repertoire comprises around 450,000 distinct CDR3 sequences; its ten largest clones make up 2% to 3%. Sequencing was done on a sample of blood. These receptors came from a human donor with ulcerative colitis or Crohn's disease, or a healthy co-twin of an affected twin (not recorded which). Each CDR3 is given with its conserved first and last residue.

TRBJ2-3,TRBV5-1,CASSFSYTGGTDTQYF
TRBJ2-1,TRBV24-1,CATSLQATGSKQFF
TRBJ2-1,TRBV6-2/TRBV6-3,CASTNGVSYNEQFF
TRBJ2-3,TRBV6-2/TRBV6-3,CASSTGTSGSRDTQYF
TRBJ1-1,TRBV14,CASSQGKGARTEAFF
TRBJ2-1,TRBV7-3,CASSQTSGNYEQFF
TRBJ2-2,TRBV4-1,CASSQVTGGRSGELFF
TRBJ2-3,TRBV7-2,CASSQGTSPDTQYF
TRBJ2-2,TRBV12-3/TRBV12-4,CASRGTSGRSNTGELFF
TRBJ2-1,TRBV9,CASSARGGTNEQFF
TRBJ1-1,TRBV20-1,CSAVSGQWGTEAFF
TRBJ2-1,TRBV18,CASSSRTGQAYNEQFF
TRBJ2-2,TRBV19,CASSNPLIGNTGELFF
TRBJ2-1,TRBV18,CASSPRIGQGDNEQFF
TRBJ1-1,TRBV10-3,CATGTGNTEAFF
TRBJ2-5,TRBV6-1,CATRDFEETQYF
TRBJ2-5,TRBV6-2/TRBV6-3,CASSWGLAGGPQETQYF
TRBJ2-3,TRBV20-1,CSADGAGDTQYF
TRBJ1-1,TRBV7-6,CASRVTRGHNTEAFF
TRBJ2-2,TRBV2,CASREGATGELFF
TRBJ2-3,TRBV24-1,CATSRRPMDTQYF
TRBJ2-4,TRBV30,CAWIVDGGDIQYF
TRBJ1-1,TRBV11-2,CATGTRSNTEAFF
TRBJ2-4,TRBV7-9,CASSLGHGEDIQYF
TRBJ2-1,TRBV10-3,CAISETSGRANEQFF
TRBJ2-1,TRBV3-1,CASSQEGLAAYNEQFF
TRBJ2-1,TRBV7-8,CASSLGTAHNEQFF
TRBJ2-7,TRBV20-1,CSALTSGSEQYF
TRBJ2-1,TRBV27,CASTALAGPYNEQFF
TRBJ2-3,TRBV18,CASSPPRGTDTQYF
TRBJ2-7,TRBV29-1,CSASRGPYEQYF
TRBJ2-1,TRBV5-1,CASSLESRGAYNEQFF
TRBJ1-5,TRBV29-1,CSVAGGGRNQPQHF
TRBJ1-4,TRBV30,CAWLDREGEKLFF
TRBJ2-2,TRBV5-1,CASKTGSSGELFF
TRBJ2-2,TRBV5-1,CASSSGTSATGELFF
TRBJ1-2,TRBV4-1,CASSQEGRVDGYTF
TRBJ2-7,TRBV12-3/TRBV12-4,CASSLEGLGLYEQYF
TRBJ2-6,TRBV6-2/TRBV6-3,CASETGSSGANVLTF
TRBJ1-6,TRBV18,CASSPQNTYNSPLHF
TRBJ2-5,TRBV4-2,CASSQDVAGGPKTQYF
TRBJ2-5,TRBV7-2,CASSRPAVQETQYF
TRBJ2-5,TRBV18,CASSPVLETQYF
TRBJ2-3,TRBV7-3,CASRGGWADTQYF
TRBJ2-1,TRBV3-1,CASTVAGVGEQFF
TRBJ2-7,TRBV7-9,CASSLGFGGSSYEQYF
TRBJ2-3,TRBV5-1,CASSAGTTDTQYF
TRBJ2-7,TRBV27,CASSLSGLAGEEQYF